These 19 T cell receptor beta chains originate from one sample sequenced in a study of blood T cell repertoires in COVID-19. Data came from immunoSEQ multiplex PCR; TCRdb stores just in-frame clones and leaves some out. The sample carries 150,000 to 200,000 clones, around 87% recorded once. Sequenced sample: peripheral blood. The receptors shown here come from a man aged 40-49 years with active or convalescent COVID-19.

The gene calls are TRBV3-1 (or the pseudogene TRBV3-2) and TRBJ1-6, with D tentatively TRBD1 (6 bases). From germline, CDR1 is LGHDT and CDR2 YNNKEL (reference sequence). The CDR3 covers 14 residues. V lost 4 bases to trimming and J lost 7 bases, with 11 bases between them. The CDR3 DNA reads as TGTGCCAGCAGCCGGCAGGGGTACAATTCACCCCTCCACTTT. As protein: CASSRQGYNSPLHF.

The chain has TRBV28 and TRBJ1-3, with TRBD1 matching 7 bases. Per the germline V gene, CDR1 is MDHEN and CDR2 is SYDVKM. The CDR3 is 21 amino acids. J was trimmed by 4 bases and V by 4 bases; bases with no gene match: 25. The CDR3 loop reads CASSSRNSGGGKERSGNTIYF. The CDR3 coding sequence is TGTGCCAGCAGTTCCCGGAACTCAGGGGGTGGGAAAGAGAGGTCAGGAAACACCATATATTTT.

The chain is built from TRBV11-1 and TRBJ2-3; D remains unclear. Germline CDR1 reads SGHAT; CDR2 reads FQDESV (reference sequence). The CDR3 is 12 residues long. Deletions cut 3 bases from V and 5 bases from J, with 6 bases between. The CDR3 nucleotides read TGTGCCAGCAGCTTCGCGGAAGATACGCAGTATTTT. Its protein is CASSFAEDTQYF. Full variable domain (missing parts from reference TRBV11-1 and TRBJ2-3): EAEVAQSPRYKITEKSQAVAFWCDPISGHATLYWYRQILGQGPELLVQFQDESVVDDSQLPKDRFSAERLKGVDSTLKIQPAELGDSAMYLCASSFAEDTQYFGPGTRLTVL.

This clone appeared a few times. V and J are TRBV6-2 or TRBV6-3 and TRBJ1-5; the D gene is possibly TRBD1 (6 bases). V shed 2 bases and J shed 5 bases, with 13 bases lying between them. Germline CDR1 reads MNHEY; CDR2 reads SVGEGT. This CDR3 is built from 15 residues. CDR3 protein: CASSYGSGDHQPQHF. CDR3 bases: TGTGCCAGCAGTTACGGGTCAGGGGACCATCAGCCCCAGCATTTT.

V and J are TRBV11-3 and TRBJ1-3; possibly TRBD1 for D (5 bases). Germline assignment: CDR1 SGHNT and CDR2 YENEEA. There are 17 residues in the CDR3. Trimming took 5 bases from V and 1 from J, leaving 18 bases between them. CDR3 nucleotide sequence: TGTGCCAGCAGCGAAAGAGAGACAGCCCTATCTGGAAACACCATATATTTT. It codes for CASSERETALSGNTIYF. Filled out from reference TRBV11-3 and TRBJ1-3, the complete variable domain reads EAGVVQSPRYKIIEKKQPVAFWCNPISGHNTLYWYLQNLGQGPELLIRYENEEAVDDSQLPKDRFSAERLKGVDSTLKIQPAELGDSAVYLCASSERETALSGNTIYFGEGSWLTVV.

This sequence joins TRBV5-1 and TRBJ1-1, with a possible D match to TRBD1 (6 bases). Trimming left V 4 bases short and J 5 bases short, with 21 bases between. This CDR3 comprises 16 residues. Germline V gene sequence: CDR1 SGHRS, CDR2 YFSETQ. The CDR3 DNA sequence: TGCGCCAGCAGCCAACGCCTGACAGGTGGTCGAACTGAAGCTTTCTTT. Its translation: CASSQRLTGGRTEAFF.

This clone appeared once. The chain uses TRBV4-1 and TRBJ2-7, with TRBD1 matching over 12 bases. CDR1 MGHRA and CDR2 YSYEKL come from the germline V gene. The CDR3 is 16 residues long. The J segment lost 4 bases and the V segment lost 4 bases, leaving 8 bases of the junction unmatched. The DNA of the CDR3 is TGCGCCAGCAGCCCTATTGGGACAGGGGGCGGGTACGAGCAGTACTTC. Translated, it gives CASSPIGTGGGYEQYF.

The V call is TRBV2, the J call TRBJ1-6, with 10 bases that match TRBD1. This CDR3 has 14 residues. The germline V gene encodes CDR1 SNHLY and CDR2 FYNNEI. J was trimmed by 7 bases and V by 6 bases; bases with no gene match: 3. CDR3 protein: CASRGDRGNSPLHF. The CDR3 coding sequence is TGTGCCAGCAGGGGGGACAGGGGCAATTCACCCCTCCACTTT.

This clone was found a few times. The rearrangement links TRBV2 to TRBJ1-1, with D tentatively TRBD1 (5 bases). This CDR3 spans 13 amino acids. Trimming shortened V by 5 bases and J by 4 bases, and 11 bases separated the two germline ends. Per germline, CDR1 SNHLY and CDR2 FYNNEI. The CDR3 DNA reads as TGTGCCAGCAGTAAAGACAGCTTCACTGAAGCTTTCTTT. Translation: CASSKDSFTEAFF. Drawing the rest from reference TRBV2 and TRBJ1-1, the complete variable domain is EPEVTQTPSHQVTQMGQEVILRCVPISNHLYFYWYRQILGQKVEFLVSFYNNEISEKSEIFDDQFSVERPDGSNFTLKIRSTKLEDSAMYFCASSKDSFTEAFFGQGTRLTVV.

The rearrangement links TRBV11-3 to TRBJ2-4, with D tentatively TRBD2 (5 bases). CDR1 SGHNT and CDR2 YENEEA come from the germline V gene. V was shortened by 5 bases and J by 7 bases, with 18 bases between the two germline ends. This CDR3 contains 15 residues. The CDR3 DNA sequence: TGTGCCAGCAGCACCCGAGAGGGTTTCGGGAACATTCAGTACTTC. It specifies CASSTREGFGNIQYF. The full variable domain, with the rest looked up from reference TRBV11-3 and TRBJ2-4, is EAGVVQSPRYKIIEKKQPVAFWCNPISGHNTLYWYLQNLGQGPELLIRYENEEAVDDSQLPKDRFSAERLKGVDSTLKIQPAELGDSAVYLCASSTREGFGNIQYFGAGTRLSVL.

CDR3 sequence: CASSLYAGTVSNEKLFF. In DNA form, the CDR3 reads TGTGCCAGCAGCTTATATGCGGGGACAGTGAGTAATGAAAAACTGTTTTTT. This chain uses TRBV7-2 with TRBJ1-4, with 7 positions matching TRBD1. V shed 2 bases, J shed 4 bases, and the junction held 10 bases outside the gene matches. The length of the CDR3 is 17 residues. Per germline, CDR1 SGHTA and CDR2 FQGNSA.

CDR3 sequence (DNA): TGCGCCAGCAGCCAAGAAGTTGGTAGCGCGGGTGAGCAGTTCTTC. It is translated as CASSQEVGSAGEQFF. The chain recombines TRBV4-1 with TRBJ2-1; TRBD2 is a possible D gene (5 bases). Germline lookup yields CDR1 MGHRA and CDR2 YSYEKL. Trimming took off 0 bases at V and 9 bases at J, with 15 bases between the two ends. The CDR3 has 15 residues.

This chain uses TRBV6-6 with TRBJ2-7; 10 positions agree with TRBD2. From germline, CDR1 is MNHNY and CDR2 SVGAGI (reference sequence). CDR3 length equals 19 residues. The V and J ends lost 5 bases and 0 bases, in that order; junction bases with no gene match: 16. The CDR3 region is CASSPIGMGTSDFSYEQYF. CDR3 nucleotide sequence: TGTGCCAGCAGTCCGATCGGTATGGGGACTAGCGACTTCTCCTACGAGCAGTACTTC.

The V call is TRBV2, the J call TRBJ2-1; 13 bases line up with TRBD2. V dropped 6 bases and J dropped 8; count of bases not matched to a gene: 7. CDR3 size: 15 residues. Germline values: CDR1 SNHLY, CDR2 FYNNEI. The CDR3 region has the DNA TGTGCCAGCAGCCCGGGGACTAGCGGGGTCGATGAGCAGTTCTTC. Translating it yields CASSPGTSGVDEQFF.

The chain recombines TRBV18 with TRBJ1-4; 9 bases line up with TRBD1. The CDR3 runs 14 residues. The germline CDR1 and CDR2 sequences are KGHSH and LQKENI. With V trimmed by 3 bases and J by 4 bases, 0 bases remained unmatched. The CDR3 region is CASSPGQGNEKLFF. In DNA form, the CDR3 reads TGTGCCAGCTCACCGGGACAGGGTAATGAAAAACTGTTTTTT.

The chain has TRBV29-1 and TRBJ2-1, with D perhaps matching TRBD2 (6 bases). Trimming removed 6 bases at V and 0 bases at J, with 15 bases between. The CDR3 contains 15 residues. Germline V lookup: CDR1 SQVTM, CDR2 ANQGSEA. CDR3 in amino acids: CSVSGFGDSYNEQFF. The CDR3 DNA sequence: TGCAGCGTGAGCGGGTTTGGCGACTCCTACAATGAGCAGTTCTTC.

The chain joins TRBV28 to TRBJ2-7; 7 bases are shared with TRBD2. V dropped 4 bases and J dropped 0; count of bases not matched to a gene: 12. The CDR3 runs to 17 residues. Germline lookup yields CDR1 MDHEN and CDR2 SYDVKM. CDR3 amino acids: CASSSPRRGTNSYEQYF. In DNA form, the CDR3 reads TGTGCCAGCAGTTCCCCGCGTCGCGGGACTAACTCCTACGAGCAGTACTTC.

The chain links TRBV3-1 (or the pseudogene TRBV3-2) to TRBJ1-1; TRBD1 matches at 7 bases. The CDR3 covers 13 residues. From germline, CDR1 is LGHDT and CDR2 YNNKEL (reference sequence). Trimming cost V 5 bases and J 5 bases; bases outside gene matches: 5. The CDR3 region is CASSVTGSTEAFF. The CDR3 bases are TGTGCCAGCAGCGTGACAGGGAGTACTGAAGCTTTCTTT.

The CDR3 DNA is TGTGCCAGTAGTCCACGGAACAGGGGCGAGAATCAGCCCCAGCATTTT. It encodes CASSPRNRGENQPQHF. V usage is TRBV19 and J usage is TRBJ1-5; TRBD1 agrees at 7 bases. The length of the CDR3 is 16 residues. Per the germline V gene, CDR1 is LNHDA and CDR2 is SQIVND (reference sequence). J lost 4 bases, V lost 5 bases, and 11 bases had no gene match.